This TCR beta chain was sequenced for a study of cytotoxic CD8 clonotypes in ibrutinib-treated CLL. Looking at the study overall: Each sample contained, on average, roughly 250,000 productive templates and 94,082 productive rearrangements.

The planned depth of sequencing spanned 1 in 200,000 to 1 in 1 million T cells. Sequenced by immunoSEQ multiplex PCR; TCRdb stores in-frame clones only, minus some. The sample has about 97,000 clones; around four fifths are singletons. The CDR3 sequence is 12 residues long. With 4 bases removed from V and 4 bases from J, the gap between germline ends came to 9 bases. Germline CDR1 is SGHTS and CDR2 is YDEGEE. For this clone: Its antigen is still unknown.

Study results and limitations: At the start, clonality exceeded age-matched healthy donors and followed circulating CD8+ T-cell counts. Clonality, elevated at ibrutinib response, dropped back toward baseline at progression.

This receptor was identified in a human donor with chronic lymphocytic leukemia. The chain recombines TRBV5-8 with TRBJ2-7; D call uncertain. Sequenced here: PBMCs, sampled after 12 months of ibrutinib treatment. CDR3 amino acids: CASSRWLYEQYF. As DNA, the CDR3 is TGTGCCAGCAGCCGGTGGTTATACGAGCAGTACTTC.